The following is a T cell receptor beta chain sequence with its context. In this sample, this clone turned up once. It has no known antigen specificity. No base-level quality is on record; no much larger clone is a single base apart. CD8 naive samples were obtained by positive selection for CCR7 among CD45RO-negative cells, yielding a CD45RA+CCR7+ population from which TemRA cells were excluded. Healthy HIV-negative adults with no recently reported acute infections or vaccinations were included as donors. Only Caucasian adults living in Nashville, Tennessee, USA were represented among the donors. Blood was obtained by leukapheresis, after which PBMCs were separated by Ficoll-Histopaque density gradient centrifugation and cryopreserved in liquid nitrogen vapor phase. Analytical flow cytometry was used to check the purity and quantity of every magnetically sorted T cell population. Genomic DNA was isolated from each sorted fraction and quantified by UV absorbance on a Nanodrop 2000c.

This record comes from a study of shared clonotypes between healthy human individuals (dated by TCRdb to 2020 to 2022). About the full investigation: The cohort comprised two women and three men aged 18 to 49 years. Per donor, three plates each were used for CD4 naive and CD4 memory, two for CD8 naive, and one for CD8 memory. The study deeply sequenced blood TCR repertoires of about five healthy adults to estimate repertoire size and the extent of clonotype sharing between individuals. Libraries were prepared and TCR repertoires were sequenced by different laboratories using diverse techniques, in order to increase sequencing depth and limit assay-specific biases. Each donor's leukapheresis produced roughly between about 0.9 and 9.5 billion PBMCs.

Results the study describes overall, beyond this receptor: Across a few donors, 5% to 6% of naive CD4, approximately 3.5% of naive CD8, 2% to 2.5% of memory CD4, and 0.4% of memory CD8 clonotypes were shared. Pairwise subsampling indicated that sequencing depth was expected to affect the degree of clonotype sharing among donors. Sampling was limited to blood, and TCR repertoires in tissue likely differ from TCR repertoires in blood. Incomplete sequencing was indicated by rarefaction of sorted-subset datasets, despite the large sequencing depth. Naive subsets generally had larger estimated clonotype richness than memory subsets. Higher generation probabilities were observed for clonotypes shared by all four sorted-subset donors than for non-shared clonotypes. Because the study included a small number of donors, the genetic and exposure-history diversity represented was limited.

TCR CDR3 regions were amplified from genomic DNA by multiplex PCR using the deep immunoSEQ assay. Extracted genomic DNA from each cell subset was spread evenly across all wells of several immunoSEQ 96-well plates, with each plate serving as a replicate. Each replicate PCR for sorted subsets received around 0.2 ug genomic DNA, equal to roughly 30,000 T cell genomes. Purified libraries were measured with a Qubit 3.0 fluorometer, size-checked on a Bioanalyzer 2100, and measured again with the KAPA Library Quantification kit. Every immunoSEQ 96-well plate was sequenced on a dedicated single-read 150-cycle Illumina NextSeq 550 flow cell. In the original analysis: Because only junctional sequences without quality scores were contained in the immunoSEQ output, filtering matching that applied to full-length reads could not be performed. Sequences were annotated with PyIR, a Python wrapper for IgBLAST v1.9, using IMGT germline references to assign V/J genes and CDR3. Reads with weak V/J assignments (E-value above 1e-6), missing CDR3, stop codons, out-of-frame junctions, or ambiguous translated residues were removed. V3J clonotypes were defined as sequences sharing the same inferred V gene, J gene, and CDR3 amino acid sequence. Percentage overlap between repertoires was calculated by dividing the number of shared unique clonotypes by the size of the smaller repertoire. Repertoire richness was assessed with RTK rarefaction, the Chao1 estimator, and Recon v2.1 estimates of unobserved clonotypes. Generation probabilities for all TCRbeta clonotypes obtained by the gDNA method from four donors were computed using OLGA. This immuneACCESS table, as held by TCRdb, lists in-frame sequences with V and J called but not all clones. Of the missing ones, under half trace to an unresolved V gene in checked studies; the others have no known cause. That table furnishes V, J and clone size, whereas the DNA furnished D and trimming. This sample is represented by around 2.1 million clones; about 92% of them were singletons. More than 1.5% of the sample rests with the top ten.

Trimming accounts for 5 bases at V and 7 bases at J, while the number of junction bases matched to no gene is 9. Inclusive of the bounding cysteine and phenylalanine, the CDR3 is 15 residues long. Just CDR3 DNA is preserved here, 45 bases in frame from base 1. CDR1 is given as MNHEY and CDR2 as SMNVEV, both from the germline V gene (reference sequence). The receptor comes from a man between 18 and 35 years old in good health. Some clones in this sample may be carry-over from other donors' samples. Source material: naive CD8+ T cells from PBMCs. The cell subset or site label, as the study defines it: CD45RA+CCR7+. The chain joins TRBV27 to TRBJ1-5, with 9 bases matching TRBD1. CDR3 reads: CASSKSTGGDQPQHF. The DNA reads TGTGCCAGCAGTAAATCTACAGGGGGCGACCAGCCCCAGCATTTT.